A single sample is the source of the 17 T cell receptor beta chains below, sequenced in a study of CD8 T cells in Susac syndrome (dated by TCRdb to about 2019). To prepare the library, the immunoSEQ multiplex PCR assay was applied. RNA was extracted using the RNeasy kit, and about 0.5 to 1 ug of the RNA was reverse transcribed with random hexamers. Using fastp at Q25 and MiXCR, TCRdb reprocessed the public reads and kept productive beta chains. Merged by CDR3 protein, the rows form single entries marked with the most common genes and DNA. The sample contains 210,000 or so distinct CDR3 sequences, over 90% of them found a single time. 0.15% to 0.2% of the sample rests with the top ten. The sequencing sample was made of CD4+ T cells from PBMCs. The receptor set was obtained from a human donor with Susac syndrome.

This rearrangement joins TRBV29-1 to TRBJ1-5; 8 bases agree with TRBD1. Germline V gene data show CDR1 as SQVTM and CDR2 as ANQGSEA. CDR3 size: 13 residues. J gave up 4 bases and V 3 bases, and 2 bases lay outside the gene matches. CDR3 coding DNA: TGCAGCGTTGAGACAGGGGAAAATCAGCCCCAGCATTTT. It yields the protein CSVETGENQPQHF.

V is TRBV30 and J is TRBJ1-2, with TRBD1 identical over 8 bases. The germline V gene has CDR1 GTSNPN and CDR2 SVGIG (reference sequence). There are 12 residues in the CDR3. Trimming took 5 bases from V and 5 from J; bases not matched to a gene: 4. The CDR3 coding sequence is TGTGCCTGGGAGACAGGGGAATATGGCTACACCTTC. Protein product: CAWETGEYGYTF.

This clonotype was detected only a few times. V and J are TRBV7-2 and TRBJ2-5; TRBD2 is a possible D gene (5 bases). This CDR3 spans 13 amino acids. V gave up 1 base and J gave up 3 bases, with 6 bases separating them. From germline, CDR1 is SGHTA and CDR2 FQGNSA. CDR3 bases: TGTGCCAGCAGCTTAGTCGGGGAAGAGACCCAGTACTTC. It is translated as CASSLVGEETQYF.

This clonotype has only one observation. The V call is TRBV20-1, the J call TRBJ1-2; D not resolved. Trimming took 3 bases from V and 4 from J, leaving 12 bases between them. The CDR3 totals 13 residues. Germline assignment: CDR1 DFQATT and CDR2 SNEGSKA (reference sequence). As DNA, the CDR3 is TGCAGTGCTAGTAATACGGGCGTCTATGGCTACACCTTC. This translates into CSASNTGVYGYTF.

The chain combines TRBV4-1 with TRBJ2-3, with D tentatively TRBD1 or TRBD2 (5 bases each). Between the trimmed V and J ends, which lost 0 bases and 8 bases, there was a span of 15 bases. Germline V gene sequence: CDR1 MGHRA, CDR2 YSYEKL. The CDR3 is 15 amino acids. The CDR3 loop reads CASSQDVTLRGTQYF. DNA for the CDR3: TGCGCCAGCAGCCAAGATGTGACACTGAGGGGTACGCAGTATTTT.

The chain couples TRBV6-5 to TRBJ1-2; weak D call: TRBD1 (5 bases). Trimming took 4 bases from V and 8 from J, leaving 17 bases between them. The CDR3 spans 14 residues. From germline, CDR1 is MNHEY and CDR2 SVGAGI. Here the CDR3 reads CASSSLSGLSGYTF. The CDR3 DNA reads as TGTGCCAGCAGTTCATTGTCAGGGCTGAGCGGCTACACCTTC.

Written as DNA, the CDR3 is TGTGCCAGCAGCGAGGTGGACTACCCCGCCGAGCAGTACTTC. It translates to CASSEVDYPAEQYF. The V and J genes are TRBV9 and TRBJ2-7, with D tentatively TRBD2 (6 bases). This CDR3 contains 14 residues. Germline values: CDR1 SGDLS, CDR2 YYNGEE. V lost 3 bases, J lost 6 bases, and 16 bases lay in between.

The chain carries TRBV3-1 and TRBJ1-2; D possibly corresponds to TRBD1 (5 bases). This CDR3 spans 16 amino acids. The V end lost 1 base, the J end lost 0 bases, and 12 bases lay between the germline ends. Germline V gene data show CDR1 as LGHDT and CDR2 as YNNKEL (reference sequence). The CDR3 spells CASSQGWGESNYGYTF. For the CDR3, the DNA is TGTGCCAGCAGCCAAGGATGGGGGGAGTCTAACTATGGCTACACCTTC.

This chain joins TRBV4-1 and TRBJ2-7; D is unclear. CDR3 length equals 16 residues. The germline gives CDR1 MGHRA, CDR2 YSYEKL. Trimming removed 0 bases from V and 2 bases from J, with 14 bases in between. DNA for the CDR3: TGCGCCAGCAGCCAAGAAGTGTGGTCCAGTACCTACGAGCAGTACTTC. Protein sequence: CASSQEVWSSTYEQYF.

V gene TRBV3-1 combines with J gene TRBJ1-2; possibly TRBD1 for D (6 bases). Germline CDR1 is LGHDT and CDR2 is YNNKEL (reference sequence). Trimming took 4 bases from V and 4 from J, leaving 16 bases between them. The CDR3 spans 15 residues. The CDR3 bases are TGTGCCAGCAGCCCCCTCAGCAGGGGCGGCTATGGCTACACCTTC. Protein sequence: CASSPLSRGGYGYTF.

This chain's CDR3 is CASGLQPGQGVTEAFF. The DNA of the CDR3 is TGTGCTAGTGGTCTACAACCCGGACAGGGTGTAACTGAAGCTTTCTTT. J is TRBJ1-1 and V is TRBV12-5, with 8 bases lining up with TRBD1. CDR1 LGHNT and CDR2 FRNRAP come from the germline V gene. This CDR3 is built from 16 residues. Trimming at V came to 5 bases and at J to 5 bases, leaving 13 bases not matched to a gene.

In DNA form, the CDR3 reads TGTGCCAGCAGACGGGGGGGGCAGGAGACCCAGTACTTC. Protein: CASRRGGQETQYF. The genes are TRBV3-1 and TRBJ2-5; 8 bases line up with TRBD2. This CDR3 comprises 13 residues. The V segment lost 6 bases and the J segment 5 bases; nucleotides outside the gene matches: 5. Germline V gene data show CDR1 as LGHDT and CDR2 as YNNKEL (reference sequence).

The chain carries TRBV5-1 and TRBJ1-2; 9 bases are a match to TRBD1. V was clipped by 4 bases and J by 8 bases; unmatched bases: 12. The germline gives CDR1 SGHRS, CDR2 YFSETQ. CDR3 length: 15 amino acids. CDR3 in DNA: TGCGCCAGCAGCCCCTCCGGGACAGGGAATCGAGGCTACACCTTC. Its translation: CASSPSGTGNRGYTF.

The chain uses TRBV20-1 and TRBJ1-1; unclear D gene. Trimming left V 3 bases short and J 0 bases short, with 8 bases between. The CDR3 totals 13 residues. Germline V CDR1 and CDR2: DFQATT, SNEGSKA (reference sequence). The CDR3 nucleotides are TGCAGTGCTAGGGCAGACATGAACACTGAAGCTTTCTTT. Protein product: CSARADMNTEAFF.

This chain links TRBV4-1 with TRBJ2-3, with 7 bases fitting TRBD2. Germline loops: CDR1 MGHRA, CDR2 YSYEKL. CDR3 length: 16 amino acids. The ends lost 0 bases at V and 3 bases at J; junction bases unmatched: 6. The CDR3 here is CASSQEGGGETDTQYF. The CDR3 DNA sequence: TGCGCCAGCAGCCAAGAGGGGGGGGGTGAGACAGATACGCAGTATTTT.

The rearrangement links TRBV20-1 to TRBJ1-5, with 11 bases fitting TRBD1. CDR3 length equals 14 residues. Losses at the gene ends were 6 bases for V and 6 bases for J; bases not matched to a gene: 7. Germline CDR1 and CDR2: DFQATT and SNEGSKA (reference sequence). As DNA, the CDR3 is TGCAGTGCAGGGGACAGGGGGGATGGTCAGCCCCAGCATTTT. Its translation: CSAGDRGDGQPQHF.

This sequence joins TRBV15 and TRBJ1-2, with 7 bases fitting TRBD1. Germline V gene data show CDR1 as LNHNV and CDR2 as YYDKDF (reference sequence). V was pared by 0 bases and J by 4 bases, with 5 bases of the junction left unmatched. This CDR3 has 15 residues. CDR3: CATSRDRAGGYGYTF. Written as DNA, the CDR3 is TGTGCCACCAGCAGAGATAGGGCAGGGGGCTATGGCTACACCTTC.